A selection of T cell receptor beta chains follows, all from one sample in a study of preoperative IRX-2 immunotherapy in early breast cancer. This table comes from immunoSEQ multiplex PCR, and its TCRdb copy is limited to in-frame clones, with some not included. Of around 24,000 clones in the sample, 75% were seen once. The sequencing here drew on lymph node tissue, taken after IRX-2 immunotherapy. Receptors originate from a human donor with breast cancer. The CDR3 runs from the conserved cysteine through the conserved F or W. The size of a clone is reported for some rows only, either as once, few or many, or as a class for expanded clones.

CDR3 length,J gene,V gene,clone size,CDR3 protein
13,TRBJ1-2,TRBV29-1,.,CSAERQEDYGYTF
13,TRBJ2-7,TRBV6-8,.,CASRDTTGNEQYF
14,TRBJ2-1,TRBV29-1,.,CSVVGQGTYNEQFF
15,TRBJ1-1,TRBV11-3,.,CASSFGGTLNTEAFF
15,TRBJ2-2,TRBV5-1,.,CASSLPSEVPGELFF
15,TRBJ1-5,TRBV11-3,.,CASSFVQGKNQPQHF
13,TRBJ1-5,TRBV19,.,CASAPTGHQPQHF
14,TRBJ2-1,TRBV6-8,.,CASSFRPPYNEQFF
14,TRBJ2-7,TRBV2,.,CASSLGGASYEQYF
15,TRBJ2-3,TRBV10-2,.,CASARTGGSTDTQYF
15,TRBJ2-1,TRBV6-8,.,CASSLVAGGNNEQFF
18,TRBJ2-3,TRBV12-2,.,CASRLRDKRVRGADTQYF
16,TRBJ2-7,TRBV18,.,CASSPGPGQGRYEQYF
15,TRBJ1-4,TRBV1,.,CASSQDFRGGEKLFF
15,TRBJ1-4,TRBV11-3,.,CASSLGTAFSEKLFF
17,TRBJ2-1,TRBV10-1,.,CASSFSPGTKVYNEQFF
16,TRBJ2-1,TRBV7-6,.,CASSPGTGTNYNEQFF
14,TRBJ1-4,TRBV29-1,.,CSVLNRDSNEKLFF
14,TRBJ2-5,TRBV5-1,.,CASSSSGTQETQYF
15,TRBJ2-7,TRBV6-8,.,CASSYSGTSGYEQYF
13,TRBJ1-5,TRBV6-8,few,CASSGTTNQPQHF
15,TRBJ2-3,TRBV7-8,.,CASSLGLAGVDTQYF
15,TRBJ2-2,TRBV6-8,.,CATRLAGVNTGELFF
16,TRBJ1-2,TRBV6-8,.,CASSWAVGQSSYGYTF
12,TRBJ2-5,TRBV10-2,few,CASSDGAETQYF
15,TRBJ2-2,TRBV5-1,.,CASSLLAGNTGELFF
14,TRBJ2-7,TRBV11-3,.,CASSPQVGGYEQYF
14,TRBJ2-7,TRBV6-7,.,CASSYSKLSYEQYF
15,TRBJ1-2,TRBV6-4,.,CASSFRGQGGYGYTF
13,TRBJ1-2,TRBV25-1,.,CATPLKNTRERTF
14,TRBJ2-1,TRBV7-6,.,CASSSGTSYNEQFF
16,TRBJ2-1,TRBV11-3,.,CASSLGTSVQGDEQFF
16,TRBJ2-2,TRBV11-3,.,CASSPWSGSETGELFF
14,TRBJ1-3,TRBV6-8,few,CASTFRAGGNTIYF
12,TRBJ2-5,TRBV29-1,few,CSVSEGIETQYF
16,TRBJ2-3,TRBV5-1,.,CASYDPGIKGEDTQYF
14,TRBJ2-3,TRBV6-8,.,CASRLTTSTDTQYF
17,TRBJ2-3,TRBV10-2,.,CASSEIGLAGSTDTQYF
15,TRBJ2-7,TRBV29-1,once,CSVGPTSGPTYEQYF
16,TRBJ1-2,TRBV6-8,few,CASSHISTGRRGGYTF
13,TRBJ2-7,TRBV25-1,few,CASSVSGTREQYF
16,TRBJ2-4,TRBV11-3,.,CASGDPGQRAKNIQYF
17,TRBJ2-3,TRBV11-3,.,CASSLVGTSGSTDTQYF
14,TRBJ2-7,TRBV30,.,CAWERQGAHYEQYF
13,TRBJ2-1,TRBV6-8,.,CAAQWAGRNEQFF
13,TRBJ2-7,TRBV7-1,.,CASSSPPGYEQYF
15,TRBJ2-2,TRBV7-7,.,CASSLDRGNTGELFF
15,TRBJ2-7,TRBV6-8,.,CASSLSVADPYEQYF